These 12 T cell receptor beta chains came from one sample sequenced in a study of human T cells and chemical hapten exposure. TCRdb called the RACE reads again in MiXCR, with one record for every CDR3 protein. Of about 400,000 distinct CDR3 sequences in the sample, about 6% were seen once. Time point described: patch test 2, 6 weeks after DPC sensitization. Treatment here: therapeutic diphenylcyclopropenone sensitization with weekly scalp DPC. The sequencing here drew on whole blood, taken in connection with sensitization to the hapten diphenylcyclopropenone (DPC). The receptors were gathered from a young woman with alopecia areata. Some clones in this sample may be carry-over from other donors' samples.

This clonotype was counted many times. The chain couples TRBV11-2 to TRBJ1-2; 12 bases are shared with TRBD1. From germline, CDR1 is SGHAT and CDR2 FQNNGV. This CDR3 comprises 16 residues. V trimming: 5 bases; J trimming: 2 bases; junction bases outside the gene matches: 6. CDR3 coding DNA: TGTGCCAGCAGCCCGATCGGGACAGGGGGCAACTATGGCTACACCTTC. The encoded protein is CASSPIGTGGNYGYTF.

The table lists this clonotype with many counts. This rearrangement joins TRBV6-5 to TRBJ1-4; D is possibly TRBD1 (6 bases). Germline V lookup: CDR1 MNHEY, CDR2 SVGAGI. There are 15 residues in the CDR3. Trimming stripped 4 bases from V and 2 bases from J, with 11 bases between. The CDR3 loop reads CASSWGHKTNEKLFF. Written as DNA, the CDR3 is TGTGCCAGCAGTTGGGGACACAAGACTAATGAAAAACTGTTTTTT.

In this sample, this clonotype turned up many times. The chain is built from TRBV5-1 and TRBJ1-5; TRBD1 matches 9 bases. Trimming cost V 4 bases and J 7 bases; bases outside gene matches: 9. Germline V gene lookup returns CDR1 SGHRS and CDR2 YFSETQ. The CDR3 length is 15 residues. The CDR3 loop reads CASSPDRGRGQPQHF. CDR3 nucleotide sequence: TGCGCCAGCAGCCCGGACAGGGGAAGAGGACAGCCCCAGCATTTT.

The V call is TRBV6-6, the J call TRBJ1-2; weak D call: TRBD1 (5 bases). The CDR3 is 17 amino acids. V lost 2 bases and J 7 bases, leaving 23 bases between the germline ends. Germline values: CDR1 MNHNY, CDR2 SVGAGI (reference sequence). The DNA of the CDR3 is TGTGCCAGCAGTTACGACGTGGGGGATGTGGGGCTGGCTGGCTACACCTTC. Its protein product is CASSYDVGDVGLAGYTF.

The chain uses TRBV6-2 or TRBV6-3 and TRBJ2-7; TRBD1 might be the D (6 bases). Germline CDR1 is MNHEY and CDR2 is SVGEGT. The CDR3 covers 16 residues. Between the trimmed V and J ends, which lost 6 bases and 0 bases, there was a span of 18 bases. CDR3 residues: CASRNTGTQSSYEQYF. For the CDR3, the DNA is TGTGCCAGCAGAAATACCGGGACACAGAGCTCCTACGAGCAGTACTTC.

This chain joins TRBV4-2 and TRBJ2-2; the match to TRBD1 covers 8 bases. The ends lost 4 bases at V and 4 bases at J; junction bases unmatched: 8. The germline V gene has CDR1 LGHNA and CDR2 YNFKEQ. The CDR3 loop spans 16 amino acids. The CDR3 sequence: CASSLHRGAGTGELFF. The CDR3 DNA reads TGTGCCAGCAGCCTACACAGGGGGGCGGGCACCGGGGAGCTGTTTTTT.

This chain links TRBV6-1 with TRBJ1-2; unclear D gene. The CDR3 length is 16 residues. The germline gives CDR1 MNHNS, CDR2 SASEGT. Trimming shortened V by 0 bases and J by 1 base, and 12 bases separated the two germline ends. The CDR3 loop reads CASSEAPGFGNYGYTF. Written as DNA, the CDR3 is TGTGCCAGCAGTGAAGCCCCCGGGTTCGGTAACTATGGCTACACCTTC.

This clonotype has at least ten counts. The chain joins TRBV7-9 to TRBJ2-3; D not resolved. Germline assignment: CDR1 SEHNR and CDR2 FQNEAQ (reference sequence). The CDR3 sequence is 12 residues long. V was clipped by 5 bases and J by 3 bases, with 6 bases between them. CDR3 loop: CASSRMTDTQYF. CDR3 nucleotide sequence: TGTGCCAGCAGCCGGATGACAGATACGCAGTATTTT.

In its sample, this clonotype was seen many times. The chain's CDR3 is CASSSWDRVTMYF. The DNA for the CDR3 is TGTGCCAGCAGCTCCTGGGACAGGGTCACGATGTACTTC. V and J are TRBV5-5 and TRBJ2-7, with 9 bases identical to TRBD1. Germline V lookup: CDR1 SGHKS, CDR2 YYEKEE (reference sequence). Losses at the gene ends were 3 bases for V and 12 bases for J; bases not matched to a gene: 10. CDR3 size: 13 residues. Full variable domain (rest looked up from reference TRBV5-5 and TRBJ2-7): DAGVTQSPTHLIKTRGQQVTLRCSPISGHKSVSWYQQVLGQGPQFIFQYYEKEERGRGNFPDRFSARQFPNYSSELNVNALLLGDSALYLCASSSWDRVTMYFGPGTRLTVT.

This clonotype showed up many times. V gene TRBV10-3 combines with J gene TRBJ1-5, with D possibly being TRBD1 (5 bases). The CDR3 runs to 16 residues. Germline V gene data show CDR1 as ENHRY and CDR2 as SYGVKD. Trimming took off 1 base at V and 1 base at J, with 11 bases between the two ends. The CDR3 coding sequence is TGTGCCATCAGTGAGTATGGACAAGCAAGCAATCAGCCCCAGCATTTT. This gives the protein CAISEYGQASNQPQHF.

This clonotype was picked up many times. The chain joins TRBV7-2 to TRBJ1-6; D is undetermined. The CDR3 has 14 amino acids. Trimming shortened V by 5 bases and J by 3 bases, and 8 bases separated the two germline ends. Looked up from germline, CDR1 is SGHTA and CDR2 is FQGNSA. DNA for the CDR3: TGTGCCAGCAGCCGGGCGCTCTATAATTCACCCCTCCACTTT. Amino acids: CASSRALYNSPLHF.

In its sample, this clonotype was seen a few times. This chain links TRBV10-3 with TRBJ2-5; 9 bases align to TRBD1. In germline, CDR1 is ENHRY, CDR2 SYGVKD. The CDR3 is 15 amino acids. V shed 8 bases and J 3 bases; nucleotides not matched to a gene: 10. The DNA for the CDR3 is TGTGCCATCTCGGTCGGGGACAGGGAGGAAGAGACCCAGTACTTC. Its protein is CAISVGDREEETQYF.